The 30 T cell receptor beta chains presented below share a single source sample, sequenced in a study of CD8+CD57+ T cells in acquired aplastic anemia. TCR beta VDJ and CDR3 profiling used genomic DNA as template. TCRdb used MiXCR to reprocess the reads, holding one entry per CDR3 protein. The profile covers 200,000 to 300,000 distinct CDR3 sequences, with 45% to 50% appearing a single time and 7% to 10% taken by the ten largest. All patients picked for sequencing had shown, by flow cytometry, an expansion of CD8+CD57+ cells. Input material: sorted CD4+, CD8+, or CD8+CD57+ T cells (not recorded which) from PBMCs. The receptors come from a human donor with aplastic anemia.

This clonotype was seen ten or more times. The J gene is TRBJ2-7, the V gene TRBV9; D perhaps matches TRBD2 (8 bases). The germline gives CDR1 SGDLS, CDR2 YYNGEE. The length of the CDR3 is 15 residues. V lost 0 bases and J lost 7, with 17 bases in between. The CDR3 DNA sequence: TGTGCCAGCAGCGTAGAAACGGGAGGGGGCGGTGAGCAGTACTTC. This translates into CASSVETGGGGEQYF.

The chain is built from TRBV7-9 and TRBJ2-3; unclear D gene. V gave up 6 bases and J gave up 6 bases, with 10 bases separating them. Germline values: CDR1 SEHNR, CDR2 FQNEAQ (reference sequence). This CDR3 has 12 residues. The CDR3 here is CASRFSEDTQYF. DNA of the CDR3: TGTGCCAGCAGATTTTCGGAGGATACGCAGTATTTT.

This clonotype came up many times. The chain carries TRBV7-8 and TRBJ1-2; 12 positions agree with TRBD1. The CDR3 contains 17 residues. CDR1 is SGHVS and CDR2 is FQNEAQ in the germline V gene. Trimming cost V 4 bases and J 7 bases; bases outside gene matches: 13. The CDR3: CASSSHRDRGQAAGYTF. In DNA, the CDR3 is TGTGCCAGCAGCTCCCACCGGGACAGGGGGCAGGCGGCTGGCTACACCTTC.

This clonotype was counted many times. This rearrangement joins TRBV9 to TRBJ1-1, with 10 bases identical to TRBD1. CDR3 length: 14 residues. Trimming removed 3 bases from V and 5 bases from J; junction bases left unmatched: 4. In germline, CDR1 is SGDLS, CDR2 YYNGEE. The CDR3 region is CASSAGDRGTEAFF. CDR3 in DNA: TGTGCCAGCAGCGCAGGGGACAGGGGAACTGAAGCTTTCTTT.

This clonotype showed up just once. CDR3 sequence (DNA): TGTGCCAGCAGTGACAGGGTCTCTGGGGCCAACGTCCTGACTTTC. Its translation is CASSDRVSGANVLTF. The chain combines TRBV9 with TRBJ2-6; 7 bases align to TRBD1. The CDR3 consists of 15 residues. CDR1 is SGDLS and CDR2 is YYNGEE in the germline V gene. Trimming at V came to 5 bases and at J to 0 bases, leaving 2 bases not matched to a gene.

Note on this clonotype: This could be a read error, since a much larger clone is one nucleotide away. V usage is TRBV12-3 or TRBV12-4 and J usage is TRBJ1-1, with D perhaps matching TRBD1 (6 bases). The ends were cut back, 6 bases at V and 0 bases at J, with 17 bases in the middle. This CDR3 spans 16 amino acids. The CDR3 DNA sequence: TGTGCCAGCAGGTACTCTTGGGGGCGGATGAACACTGAAGCTTTCTTT. Its protein product is CASRYSWGRMNTEAFF.

In this sample, this clonotype turned up many times. This chain links TRBV19 with TRBJ2-7, with D perhaps being TRBD1 or TRBD2 (5 bases each). Germline CDR1 reads LNHDA; CDR2 reads SQIVND (reference sequence). Trimming shortened V by 6 bases and J by 3 bases, and 18 bases separated the two germline ends. The CDR3 sequence is 15 residues long. For the CDR3, the DNA is TGTGCCAGTAGAGAGATGGGGACCTATCGCTACGAGCAGTACTTC. It yields the protein CASREMGTYRYEQYF. The full variable domain, completed using reference TRBV19 and TRBJ2-7, is DGGITQSPKYLFRKEGQNVTLSCEQNLNHDAMYWYRQDPGQGLRLIYYSQIVNDFQKGDIAEGYSVSREKKESFPLTVTSAQKNPTAFYLCASREMGTYRYEQYFGPGTRLTVT.

As to this clonotype: This may be a read error: a much more frequent sequence differs by one nucleotide. The chain joins TRBV2 to TRBJ1-6, with 10 bases that match TRBD1. Losses at the gene ends were 6 bases for V and 8 bases for J; bases not matched to a gene: 4. There are 14 residues in the CDR3. From germline, CDR1 is SNHLY and CDR2 FYNNEI. The CDR3 sequence is CASRDRGQDSPLHF. The DNA for the CDR3 is TGTGCCAGCAGAGACAGGGGGCAAGATTCACCCCTCCACTTT.

This clonotype was counted many times. V is TRBV6-1 and J is TRBJ1-2; D is undetermined. This CDR3 region has 16 residues. With 1 base removed from V and 8 bases from J, the gap between germline ends came to 20 bases. Per germline, CDR1 MNHNS and CDR2 SASEGT. CDR3 DNA sequence: TGTGCCAGCAGTGAAGGTCCCAGAGGAGGTTTTCAGGGCTACACCTTC. This sequence encodes CASSEGPRGGFQGYTF.

A single count supports this clonotype. The chain uses TRBV20-1 and TRBJ2-1; 9 bases agree with TRBD2. The V gene end was trimmed by 1 base and the J gene end by 3 bases; junction bases not matched to a gene: 10. This CDR3 contains 17 residues. Germline V lookup: CDR1 DFQATT, CDR2 SNEGSKA (reference sequence). CDR3 coding DNA: TGCAGTGCTAGAGGTTCTAGCGGGACTTTTTTCTACAATGAGCAGTTCTTC. This gives the protein CSARGSSGTFFYNEQFF.

The sample holds many counts of this clonotype. The V and J genes are TRBV7-3 and TRBJ2-5; weak D call: TRBD1 (5 bases). Germline loops: CDR1 SGHTA, CDR2 FQGTGA. The CDR3 contains 13 residues. V was clipped by 3 bases and J by 2 bases, with 7 bases between them. The DNA of the CDR3 is TGTGCCAGCAGCTTCAGGGCTCAAGAGACCCAGTACTTC. The encoded protein is CASSFRAQETQYF.

The CDR3 region is CASSVERGPMMQYF. CDR3 in DNA: TGTGCCAGCAGCGTAGAGAGGGGTCCCATGATGCAGTATTTT. This sequence joins TRBV9 and TRBJ2-3; the D gene could be TRBD1 or TRBD2 (5 bases each). This CDR3 is built from 14 residues. Germline CDR1 SGDLS, CDR2 YYNGEE. V was clipped by 0 bases and J by 11 bases, with 16 bases between them. The whole variable domain, remainder taken from reference TRBV9 and TRBJ2-3, is DSGVTQTPKHLITATGQRVTLRCSPRSGDLSVYWYQQSLDQGLQFLIQYYNGEERAKGNILERFSAQQFPDLHSELNLSSLELGDSALYFCASSVERGPMMQYFGPGTRLTVL.

The V call is TRBV14, the J call TRBJ1-1; D is ambiguous. CDR3 length equals 12 residues. The germline gives CDR1 SGHDN, CDR2 FVKESK. V lost 5 bases and J lost 5, with 9 bases in between. The DNA of the CDR3 is TGTGCCAGCAGCAGGGTGGGGACTGAAGCTTTCTTT. Protein sequence: CASSRVGTEAFF. The variable domain in full, completed from reference TRBV14 and TRBJ1-1, reads EAGVTQFPSHSVIEKGQTVTLRCDPISGHDNLYWYRRVMGKEIKFLLHFVKESKQDESGMPNNRFLAERTGGTYSTLKVQPAELEDSGVYFCASSRVGTEAFFGQGTRLTVV.

About this clonotype: This may be a read error, as it is one base from a much larger clone. V and J are TRBV4-1 and TRBJ1-6, with D unclear. The V gene's germline CDR1 is MGHRA and CDR2 YSYEKL. The CDR3 consists of 17 residues. The CDR3 loop is CASSQDRTSSHNSPLHF. The CDR3 DNA sequence: TGCGCCAGCAGCCAAGATCGAACGAGCTCCCATAATTCACCCCTCCACTTT.

This clonotype was seen repeatedly, ten times or more. The CDR3 reads CASSDPGLDGHQETQYF. DNA of the CDR3: TGTGCCAGCAGCGATCCGGGACTGGACGGACATCAAGAGACCCAGTACTTC. The V call is TRBV5-4, the J call TRBJ2-5; TRBD2 might be the D (6 bases). Per germline, CDR1 SGHNT and CDR2 YYREEE (reference sequence). This CDR3 spans 17 amino acids. Trimming took off 4 bases at V and 2 bases at J, with 21 bases between the two ends.

V usage is TRBV6-5 and J usage is TRBJ1-1; no clear D gene. Between the trimmed V and J ends, which lost 5 bases and 9 bases, there was a span of 22 bases. CDR1 and CDR2 from the germline V gene are MNHEY and SVGAGI. This CDR3 comprises 15 residues. The CDR3 loop reads CASSQSTRLVDKAFF. CDR3 sequence (DNA): TGTGCCAGCAGTCAGAGTACACGGTTAGTGGATAAAGCTTTCTTT.

This rearrangement joins TRBV25-1 to TRBJ2-3; D not certain. Germline CDR1 and CDR2: MGHDK and SYGVNS. The CDR3 extends over 12 amino acids. V lost 4 bases, J lost 6 bases, and 8 bases lay in between. Here the CDR3 reads CASSALLDTQYF. The CDR3 nucleotides are TGTGCCAGCAGTGCCCTCCTTGATACGCAGTATTTT.

This chain connects TRBV19 to TRBJ2-1; possibly TRBD2 for D (6 bases). Germline V gene data show CDR1 as LNHDA and CDR2 as SQIVND (reference sequence). The CDR3 totals 15 residues. V lost 7 bases and J lost 0, with 13 bases in between. This chain's CDR3 is CASIPPGASYNEQFF. The CDR3 DNA reads as TGTGCCAGTATCCCTCCGGGAGCCTCCTACAATGAGCAGTTCTTC.

Remarks on this clonotype: This may be a read error: a much more frequent sequence differs by one nucleotide. The rearrangement links TRBV2 to TRBJ1-5; D gene ambiguous. Germline loops: CDR1 SNHLY, CDR2 FYNNEI. V dropped 8 bases and J dropped 4 bases, with 12 bases sitting between them. This CDR3 spans 13 amino acids. The CDR3 DNA sequence: TGTGCCAGCCAGGACTCCAATAATCAGCCCCAGCATTTT. Amino acids: CASQDSNNQPQHF.

This clonotype was counted at least ten times. The rearrangement uses TRBV5-1 and TRBJ2-3; D gene unclear. The V end was cut by 4 bases, the J end by 0 bases, with 18 bases between. This CDR3 is 17 amino acids long. Germline V CDR1 and CDR2: SGHRS, YFSETQ. Here the CDR3 reads CASSPVAVHLSTDTQYF. The CDR3 region has the DNA TGCGCCAGCAGCCCGGTGGCAGTCCATCTGAGCACAGATACGCAGTATTTT.

There are a few counts of this clonotype. The chain joins TRBV4-1 to TRBJ1-4, with D perhaps TRBD1 (6 bases). This CDR3 contains 17 residues. Germline values: CDR1 MGHRA, CDR2 YSYEKL. The ends were cut back, 0 bases at V and 8 bases at J, with 19 bases in the middle. The CDR3 protein is CASSQDQALQGREKLFF. The CDR3 coding sequence is TGCGCCAGCAGCCAAGATCAAGCGTTACAGGGTAGGGAAAAACTGTTTTTT.

In its sample, this clonotype was seen many times. The rearrangement joins TRBV2 to TRBJ1-2; D may be TRBD1 (6 bases). This CDR3 region has 15 residues. Germline assignment: CDR1 SNHLY and CDR2 FYNNEI. The V end was cut by 1 base, the J end by 5 bases, with 14 bases between. The CDR3 bases are TGTGCCAGCAGTGAAGTGCCAGGGGATCCTTATGGCTACACCTTC. It encodes CASSEVPGDPYGYTF.

The count of this clonotype is one. One end of the junction does not line up with germline, which may come from a read error. CDR3 amino acids: CASSLGTRSSYNEQFF. The CDR3 DNA sequence: TGTGCCAGCAGCTTGGGGACACGGAGCTCCTACAATGAGCAGTTCTTC. This chain joins TRBV5-1 and TRBJ2-1; D might be TRBD1 (6 bases). This CDR3 is built from 16 residues. In germline, CDR1 is SGHRS, CDR2 YFSETQ.

To note about this clonotype: At one end, the junction sequence differs from germline, possibly due to a read error. The V gene is TRBV7-7, the J gene TRBJ2-3; no firm D call. From germline, CDR1 is SSHAT and CDR2 FNYEAQ (reference sequence). The CDR3 spans 15 residues. The CDR3 loop reads CASSPGPFSTDAQYF. The CDR3, as DNA: TGTGCCAGCAGCCCTGGACCATTCAGCACAGATGCGCAGTATTTT.

The V gene is TRBV15, the J gene TRBJ2-7, with TRBD1 matching over 9 bases. This CDR3 comprises 15 residues. V was pared by 4 bases and J by 1 base, with 5 bases of the junction left unmatched. Germline V gene sequence: CDR1 LNHNV, CDR2 YYDKDF (reference sequence). CDR3 residues: CATSNGQGISYEQYF. In DNA form, the CDR3 reads TGTGCCACCAGCAACGGACAGGGGATATCCTACGAGCAGTACTTC.

In the case of this clonotype: The final CDR3 position lacks the conserved phenylalanine or tryptophan, pointing to a likely read error. The CDR3 region has the DNA TGTGCCAGCAGCTCCGGACTAGCGGCTCAAGAGACCCAGTACCTC. Translating it yields CASSSGLAAQETQYL. V gene TRBV5-5 combines with J gene TRBJ2-5; 10 nucleotides agree with TRBD2. Unmatched junction bases numbered 4, after V lost 3 bases and J lost 2 bases. Germline loops: CDR1 SGHKS, CDR2 YYEKEE (reference sequence). The CDR3 covers 15 residues.

As concerns this clonotype: The missing conserved phenylalanine or tryptophan at the end of this CDR3 makes a read error likely. This chain connects TRBV19 to TRBJ1-1; a possible D gene is TRBD1 (6 bases). The V gene's germline CDR1 is LNHDA and CDR2 SQIVND (reference sequence). CDR3 length: 12 amino acids. V lost 8 bases and J 5 bases, leaving 12 bases between the germline ends. This CDR3 is CASRTGSTEAFL. The CDR3 coding sequence is TGTGCCAGTCGAACAGGGAGTACTGAAGCTTTCCTT.

The table lists this clonotype with many counts. The chain employs TRBV20-1 and TRBJ2-5; D is unresolved. CDR3 length equals 16 residues. Trimming removed 0 bases from V and 1 base from J, with 15 bases in between. CDR1 is DFQATT, CDR2 SNEGSKA, per germline (reference sequence). As DNA, the CDR3 is TGCAGTGCTAGAGATAACCAGCCGAGGACCCAAGAGACCCAGTACTTC. Amino acids: CSARDNQPRTQETQYF.

This clonotype was recorded a few times. The chain joins TRBV7-2 to TRBJ2-7; D not resolved. CDR1 SGHTA and CDR2 FQGNSA come from the germline V gene. CDR3 length: 13 residues. V lost 5 bases, J lost 5 bases, and 13 bases lay in between. The CDR3 is CASSRWVRDEQYF. In DNA form, the CDR3 reads TGTGCCAGCAGCCGGTGGGTCCGGGACGAGCAGTACTTC.

This clonotype came up many times. As DNA, the CDR3 is TGTGCCTGGAGTGTGGCTAGCGGGAGCTACGAGCAGTACTTC. This translates into CAWSVASGSYEQYF. The chain uses TRBV30 and TRBJ2-7, with 10 bases lining up with TRBD2. Germline-derived CDR1 and CDR2 are GTSNPN and SVGIG (reference sequence). This CDR3 spans 14 amino acids. J was trimmed by 3 bases and V by 0 bases; bases with no gene match: 2. The full variable domain, completed using reference TRBV30 and TRBJ2-7, is SQTIHQWPATLVQPVGSPLSLECTVEGTSNPNLYWYRQAAGRGLQLLFYSVGIGQISSEVPQNLSASRPQDRQFILSSKKLLLSDSGFYLCAWSVASGSYEQYFGPGTRLTVT.